Below are 16 T cell receptor beta chains sequenced from a single sample in a study of response to subunit inactivated influenza vaccine. TCRdb recomputed calls from the RT-PCR reads with MiXCR, one row per CDR3 protein. The sample contains about 800,000 distinct CDR3 sequences, approximately 21% of which appear only once. The input for sequencing was PBMCs from blood, taken roughly 5 days after vaccination. The origin of the receptors is a man aged 45-65 years who received an inactivated influenza vaccine.

This clonotype was detected only a few times. The CDR3 DNA reads TGTGCCAGCAGTTTATTAGGGGGCTATGGCTACACCTTC. Its translation is CASSLLGGYGYTF. This sequence joins TRBV27 and TRBJ1-2, with a possible D match to TRBD1 (6 bases). The germline V gene has CDR1 MNHEY and CDR2 SMNVEV (reference sequence). There are 13 residues in the CDR3. V lost 1 base and J 4 bases, leaving 7 bases between the germline ends.

This chain connects TRBV28 to TRBJ2-7; D unclear. V was shortened by 8 bases and J by 3 bases, with 8 bases between the two germline ends. The CDR3 has 11 residues. Germline V gene data show CDR1 as MDHEN and CDR2 as SYDVKM. The CDR3 DNA is TGTGCCAGCGGGCCTCGCTACGAGCAGTACTTC. This encodes CASGPRYEQYF.

V and J are TRBV6-1 and TRBJ1-1; D may be TRBD1 (5 bases). The CDR3 has 13 amino acids. Per germline, CDR1 MNHNS and CDR2 SASEGT. V was trimmed by 2 bases and J by 7 bases, leaving 11 bases between them. The CDR3 here is CASSEWGFNEAFF. The CDR3 DNA sequence: TGTGCCAGCAGTGAATGGGGGTTTAATGAAGCTTTCTTT.

The gene calls are TRBV5-1 and TRBJ2-7; D remains unclear. Germline CDR1 reads SGHRS; CDR2 reads YFSETQ. The V end lost 1 base, the J end lost 5 bases, and 10 bases lay between the germline ends. The CDR3 is 13 residues long. This CDR3 is CASSLLVLDEQYF. DNA for the CDR3: TGCGCCAGCAGCTTGTTGGTATTGGACGAGCAGTACTTC.

This clonotype was recorded many times. The gene calls are TRBV4-3 and TRBJ2-5, with D possibly matching TRBD2 (5 bases). The CDR3 spans 15 residues. V was cut by 0 bases and J by 1 base, with 9 bases left in between. The germline CDR1 and CDR2 sequences are LGHNA and YSLEER. CDR3 DNA sequence: TGCGCCAGCAGCCAAGATGTGAGGGCCCAAGAGACCCAGTACTTC. It codes for CASSQDVRAQETQYF.

Only a few counts were recorded for this clonotype. The chain couples TRBV5-1 to TRBJ2-3, with 15 bases fitting TRBD2. This CDR3 is built from 17 residues. J lost 2 bases, V lost 2 bases, and 3 bases had no gene match. Germline assignment: CDR1 SGHRS and CDR2 YFSETQ. The CDR3 nucleotides are TGCGCCAGCAGCTTTCGGACTAGCGGGAGGGCCACAGATACGCAGTATTTT. The encoded protein is CASSFRTSGRATDTQYF.

This clonotype was recorded a few times. The V and J genes are TRBV20-1 and TRBJ2-5; either TRBD1 or TRBD2 may fit D (5 bases each). Germline CDR1 DFQATT, CDR2 SNEGSKA (reference sequence). Trimming took 3 bases from V and 1 from J, leaving 15 bases between them. The CDR3 has 15 residues. As DNA, the CDR3 is TGCAGTGCTAGTCCCGGGACCGACCGCCAAGAGACCCAGTACTTC. It is translated as CSASPGTDRQETQYF.

This clonotype appeared a few times. The chain couples TRBV28 to TRBJ2-1, with a tentative D call TRBD1 (6 bases). V was trimmed by 5 bases and J by 4 bases, leaving 15 bases between them. Germline assignment: CDR1 MDHEN and CDR2 SYDVKM. The CDR3 contains 15 residues. This CDR3 reads CASSIGQSYYNEQFF. The DNA of the CDR3 is TGTGCCAGCAGTATCGGACAGAGTTATTACAATGAGCAGTTCTTC.

This clonotype was counted many times. The gene calls are TRBV12-3 or TRBV12-4 and TRBJ2-3, with 7 bases that match TRBD1. The CDR3 is 16 amino acids. V lost 5 bases, J lost 0 bases, and 8 bases stayed unmatched. The CDR3 reads CASSPYGTVSTDTQYF. The CDR3 nucleotides are TGTGCCAGCAGTCCCTACGGGACAGTAAGCACAGATACGCAGTATTTT.

This clonotype was picked up a small number of times. The chain is built from TRBV27 and TRBJ2-3; TRBD2 matches at 9 bases. CDR3 length: 15 residues. The V segment lost 3 bases and the J segment 3 bases; nucleotides outside the gene matches: 4. Germline loops: CDR1 MNHEY, CDR2 SMNVEV (reference sequence). CDR3 nucleotide sequence: TGTGCCAGCAGTTTCGGGACTAGCAGGACAGATACGCAGTATTTT. This sequence encodes CASSFGTSRTDTQYF.

The chain links TRBV28 to TRBJ2-7, with D maybe TRBD1 (5 bases). Germline assignment: CDR1 MDHEN and CDR2 SYDVKM. Trimming left V 7 bases short and J 2 bases short, with 18 bases between. CDR3 size: 15 residues. CDR3 amino acids: CASNNQPGNPYEQYF. The CDR3 DNA reads TGTGCCAGCAATAACCAACCAGGGAACCCCTACGAGCAGTACTTC.

The V and J genes are TRBV10-3 and TRBJ2-5; a possible D gene is TRBD2 (6 bases). This CDR3 has 16 residues. Germline V gives CDR1 ENHRY, CDR2 SYGVKD. Trimming left V 6 bases short and J 0 bases short, with 17 bases between. Here the CDR3 reads CAISRTGRENQETQYF. The CDR3 coding sequence is TGTGCCATCAGCAGGACTGGGCGGGAAAACCAAGAGACCCAGTACTTC.

This clonotype has a single count. The genes are TRBV6-2 or TRBV6-3 and TRBJ1-5, with 8 bases lining up with TRBD1. V lost 6 bases and J lost 2; bases outside the gene matches: 6. This CDR3 spans 15 amino acids. Germline CDR1 MNHEY, CDR2 SVGEGT. CDR3 DNA: TGTGCCAGCAGAATCGGACAGGGACGCAATCAGCCCCAGCATTTT. Translation: CASRIGQGRNQPQHF.

The rearrangement joins TRBV29-1 to TRBJ1-2, with TRBD1 as a possible D gene (5 bases). This CDR3 region has 13 residues. Germline values: CDR1 SQVTM, CDR2 ANQGSEA. V was shortened by 0 bases and J by 8 bases, with 13 bases between the two germline ends. CDR3 coding DNA: TGCAGCGTTGAAGAGGTCGGGGCAGGAGGCTACACCTTC. Its protein is CSVEEVGAGGYTF.

The gene calls are TRBV29-1 and TRBJ1-2, with TRBD1 identical over 10 bases. CDR1 and CDR2 (germline): SQVTM, ANQGSEA. This CDR3 region has 14 residues. The V and J ends lost 3 bases and 8 bases, in that order; junction bases with no gene match: 9. The CDR3 loop is CSVDWDRGEGGYTF. CDR3 sequence (DNA): TGCAGCGTTGATTGGGACAGGGGCGAAGGGGGCTACACCTTC.

This rearrangement joins TRBV9 to TRBJ1-5, with D possibly matching TRBD1 (5 bases). Per germline, CDR1 SGDLS and CDR2 YYNGEE. V gave up 4 bases and J gave up 5 bases, with 13 bases separating them. The CDR3 is made up of 14 amino acids. CDR3 sequence (DNA): TGTGCCAGCAGCCCAAGCATGACAGATCAGCCCCAGCATTTT. Amino acids: CASSPSMTDQPQHF. The full variable domain, completed using reference TRBV9 and TRBJ1-5, is DSGVTQTPKHLITATGQRVTLRCSPRSGDLSVYWYQQSLDQGLQFLIQYYNGEERAKGNILERFSAQQFPDLHSELNLSSLELGDSALYFCASSPSMTDQPQHFGDGTRLSIL.